A selection of T cell receptor beta chains follows, all from one sample in a study of STAT5B mutations in CD4+ large granular lymphocyte leukemia. The assay was immunoSEQ multiplex PCR, and TCRdb's table has in-frame clones only and misses some. The sample yields roughly 34,000 clones, 76% seen once. The specimen sequenced was CD4+ T cells from blood buffy coats. These receptors were obtained from a human donor in good health. CDR3s include the opening cysteine and the closing phenylalanine or tryptophan. The size field is filled for only some rows; it gives once, few, many or a size class.

CDR3 protein	V gene	clone size
CASSKGFAGGHYYEQYF	TRBV21-1	.
CASSPQDRKGTQYF	TRBV18	.
CASSQTGGGNQPQHF	TRBV5-1	.
CASSEKRALWRNEQFF	TRBV6-4	few
CASSFQAQETQYF	TRBV11-3	once
CASSLATGGSSYEQYF	TRBV7-9	.
CASSPPSGNTGELFF	TRBV7-9	.
CASSLTRDRRVAEAFF	TRBV7-3	few
CASSESAGSGEKLFF	TRBV10-1	few
CATSGGWVGGELFF	TRBV15	.
CASSGLAGVTTSAYF	TRBV5-1	.
CASSLATVNRGSRGTNEKLFF	TRBV5-1	.
CASSSGDSLNYGYTF	TRBV9	.
CASSSRDRVGEQYF	TRBV11-3	.
CASSSTGTAEKLFF	TRBV6-6	few
CASSSRDRSTDTQYF	TRBV7-2	.
CASSQNLGANYGYTF	TRBV14	few
CASSESTRGTEAFF	TRBV10-1	few